This T cell receptor beta chain was recovered during a study of cytomegalovirus exposure and HLA in healthy donors. Primers for the PCR totalled 60 Vbeta and 13 Jbeta. Produced via immunoSEQ multiplex PCR; TCRdb's table is partial and in-frame only. The data contain over 150,000 clones, around 80% of them singletons. This clone was observed once. Its antigen is not identified. This CDR3 has 17 residues. CDR1 and CDR2 (germline): LNHDA, SQIVND (reference sequence). V gave up 3 bases and J gave up 3 bases; unmatched junction bases: 7. Study outcomes and limitations: Among TCR beta chains of equal frequency, HLA-associated ones were more clonally expanded in a later analysis. Association with HLA alleles at 0.05 false discovery rate was found for around 17,000 TCR beta sequences in a later analysis. The authors listed some 160 TCR beta chains as cytomegalovirus-associated. HLA restriction was apparent for most CMV-associated TCR beta chains in a later analysis.

V gene TRBV19 combines with J gene TRBJ2-1, with 11 positions matching TRBD2. Input material: PBMCs. The receptor's source is a human donor in good health. CDR3 nucleotide sequence: TGTGCCAGTAGTATTCCTAGCGGGGGGTTGGGCTACAATGAGCAGTTCTTC. It specifies CASSIPSGGLGYNEQFF.